The 19 T cell receptor beta chains below were found in one sample sequenced in a study of control samples from healthy donors and cancer patients. This table comes from immunoSEQ multiplex PCR, and its TCRdb copy is limited to in-frame clones, with some not included. The data contain around 140,000 clones, 85% to 95% of them singletons. Sequencing input: blood. The receptors stem from a man aged 35 to 55 in good health.

The rearrangement links TRBV7-2 to TRBJ2-4; 8 nucleotides line up with TRBD2. Germline lookup yields CDR1 SGHTA and CDR2 FQGNSA. Trimming cost V 5 bases and J 0 bases; bases outside gene matches: 9. CDR3 size: 17 residues. The CDR3 sequence is CASSPLGLAGAKNIQYF. The CDR3 DNA sequence: TGTGCCAGCAGCCCCCTGGGGCTAGCGGGAGCCAAAAACATTCAGTACTTC.

This clone showed up just once. The genes are TRBV6-5 and TRBJ2-1; a possible D gene is TRBD2 (5 bases). V lost 1 base, J lost 3 bases, and 13 bases lay in between. This CDR3 comprises 16 residues. Germline V gene data show CDR1 as MNHEY and CDR2 as SVGAGI. The CDR3 nucleotides read TGTGCCAGCAGTTACTGTACTTGTGGGAGCTACAATGAGCAGTTCTTC. Its translation: CASSYCTCGSYNEQFF.

The chain employs TRBV28 and TRBJ1-4; D perhaps matches TRBD1 (5 bases). The CDR3 has 15 amino acids. Trimming took off 3 bases at V and 4 bases at J, with 12 bases between the two ends. Germline CDR1 and CDR2: MDHEN and SYDVKM. CDR3 in amino acids: CASSLTVPLNEKLFF. In nucleotides, the CDR3 is TGTGCCAGCAGTTTGACAGTTCCTCTTAATGAAAAACTGTTTTTT.

The chain combines TRBV6-5 with TRBJ1-1, with TRBD1 matching 7 bases. The CDR3 contains 14 residues. V lost 6 bases and J lost 0; bases outside the gene matches: 4. CDR1 and CDR2 (germline): MNHEY, SVGAGI. CDR3 sequence: CASRRGQVNTEAFF. CDR3 nucleotide sequence: TGTGCCAGCAGGCGAGGACAGGTGAACACTGAAGCTTTCTTT.

CDR3 sequence reads: CASSQDGGLAGGAGELFF. CDR3 bases: TGCGCCAGCAGCCAAGATGGGGGACTAGCGGGGGGGGCCGGGGAGCTGTTTTTT. V usage is TRBV4-3 and J usage is TRBJ2-2; TRBD2 matches at 16 bases. Germline assignment: CDR1 LGHNA and CDR2 YSLEER. The CDR3 has 18 amino acids. After removal of 0 bases from V and 6 bases from J, the junction contained 4 bases not matched to a gene.

CDR3 nucleotides: TGTGCCAGCAGCTTAGACCTAGCGGGGGCCTCCATCTCCTACGAGCAGTACTTC. It encodes CASSLDLAGASISYEQYF. The rearrangement joins TRBV7-8 to TRBJ2-7, with 10 positions matching TRBD2. Trimming removed 1 base from V and 0 bases from J; junction bases left unmatched: 9. The CDR3 has 18 amino acids. Germline V gene sequence: CDR1 SGHVS, CDR2 FQNEAQ.

The table lists this clone with a count of one. The rearrangement uses TRBV7-9 and TRBJ1-1; no definite D call. Germline loops: CDR1 SEHNR, CDR2 FQNEAQ (reference sequence). V lost 1 base and J 4 bases, leaving 10 bases between the germline ends. The CDR3 is 14 residues long. The CDR3, as DNA: TGTGCCAGCAGCTTAGAGTCCAGAGGCACTGAAGCTTTCTTT. Translated, it gives CASSLESRGTEAFF.

Note on this clone: This CDR3 is also generated by other DNA sequences in the sample. The chain has TRBV5-1 and TRBJ1-1, with TRBD1 matching 9 bases. CDR1 and CDR2 (germline): SGHRS, YFSETQ. The CDR3 extends over 15 amino acids. The V segment lost 2 bases and the J segment 5 bases; nucleotides outside the gene matches: 7. CDR3 bases: TGCGCCAGCAGCTTTAAACAGGGGGCGAGTACTGAAGCTTTCTTT. Translation: CASSFKQGASTEAFF.

CDR3 nucleotides: TGCGCCAGCAGCGCGGGACTCTTGAACACTGAAGCTTTCTTT. Its translation is CASSAGLLNTEAFF. V gene TRBV5-1 combines with J gene TRBJ1-1; D is possibly TRBD1 (5 bases). The V and J ends lost 4 bases and 0 bases respectively, with 10 bases between them. CDR1 SGHRS and CDR2 YFSETQ come from the germline V gene. The CDR3 covers 14 residues.

This rearrangement joins TRBV6-5 to TRBJ1-2; D is unclear. Between the trimmed V and J ends, which lost 8 bases and 8 bases, there was a span of 21 bases. The CDR3 extends over 14 amino acids. CDR1 is MNHEY and CDR2 is SVGAGI in the germline V gene. The CDR3 loop reads CASGKSGLPKGYTF. The CDR3 DNA reads TGTGCCAGCGGGAAGTCCGGCCTCCCGAAAGGCTACACCTTC.

The rearrangement joins TRBV5-3 to TRBJ1-5, with TRBD1 as a possible D gene (5 bases). TRBV5-3 is an ORF for which the function is uncertain. Trimming took off 1 base at V and 5 bases at J, with 7 bases between the two ends. CDR3 size: 13 residues. Here the CDR3 reads CARSLQGDQPQHF. In DNA form, the CDR3 reads TGTGCCAGAAGCTTGCAGGGCGATCAGCCCCAGCATTTT.

Only one count was recorded for this clone. V usage is TRBV5-6 and J usage is TRBJ2-5; TRBD1 matches at 7 bases. The J segment lost 3 bases and the V segment lost 2 bases, leaving 1 base of the junction unmatched. CDR3 length: 13 amino acids. CDR1 SGHDT and CDR2 YYEEEE come from the germline V gene. CDR3 sequence (DNA): TGTGCCAGCAGCTTTGGGACAGAAGAGACCCAGTACTTC. Encoded protein: CASSFGTEETQYF. Looking up the rest from reference TRBV5-6 and TRBJ2-5 gives the full variable domain: DAGVTQSPTHLIKTRGQQVTLRCSPKSGHDTVSWYQQALGQGPQFIFQYYEEEERQRGNFPDRFSGHQFPNYSSELNVNALLLGDSALYLCASSFGTEETQYFGPGTRLLVL.

The table lists this clone with a few counts. The gene calls are TRBV13 and TRBJ1-1; TRBD1 might be the D (6 bases). CDR1 and CDR2 from the germline V gene are PRHDT and FYEKMQ (reference sequence). This CDR3 has 13 amino acids. Trimming cost V 8 bases and J 0 bases, with 10 bases left between them. The CDR3 loop is CASGGGMNTEAFF. The DNA of the CDR3 is TGTGCCAGCGGGGGCGGCATGAACACTGAAGCTTTCTTT.

The rearrangement uses TRBV5-1 and TRBJ2-5; D not resolved. V lost 0 bases and J 0 bases, leaving 3 bases between the germline ends. CDR3 size: 13 residues. CDR1 is SGHRS, CDR2 YFSETQ, per germline. The CDR3 bases are TGCGCCAGCAGCTTGGACCACCAAGAGACCCAGTACTTC. Protein product: CASSLDHQETQYF.

The table lists this clone with a count of one. The rearrangement joins TRBV5-1 to TRBJ1-4; no reliable D call. Per germline, CDR1 SGHRS and CDR2 YFSETQ. This CDR3 spans 16 amino acids. V shed 4 bases and J shed 0 bases, with 13 bases lying between them. In DNA form, the CDR3 reads TGCGCCAGCAGCCGACTCGAGGTTGCAACTAATGAAAAACTGTTTTTT. This encodes CASSRLEVATNEKLFF.

V and J are TRBV5-1 and TRBJ1-1; D ambiguous. Trimming left V 0 bases short and J 2 bases short, with 8 bases between. The length of the CDR3 is 14 residues. The germline CDR1 and CDR2 sequences are SGHRS and YFSETQ. The CDR3 here is CASSLVQRNTEAFF. The DNA for the CDR3 is TGCGCCAGCAGCTTGGTTCAGCGAAACACTGAAGCTTTCTTT.

The gene calls are TRBV19 and TRBJ2-1; tentative D call: TRBD2 (6 bases). Trimming took 6 bases from V and 7 from J, leaving 16 bases between them. This CDR3 has 14 residues. CDR1 LNHDA and CDR2 SQIVND come from the germline V gene (reference sequence). The CDR3 sequence is CASSPPRGSNEQFF. The DNA of the CDR3 is TGTGCCAGTAGCCCGCCCCGGGGGTCAAATGAGCAGTTCTTC.

V and J are TRBV6-4 and TRBJ2-3; D gene ambiguous. Looked up from germline, CDR1 is MRHNA and CDR2 is SNTAGT. Trimming stripped 6 bases from V and 6 bases from J, with 10 bases between. CDR3 length: 12 residues. The CDR3 spells CASSQGDDTQYF. CDR3 bases: TGTGCCAGCAGCCAAGGAGACGATACGCAGTATTTT.

V is TRBV10-3 and J is TRBJ1-1; D perhaps matches TRBD1 (6 bases). This CDR3 spans 15 amino acids. Germline assignment: CDR1 ENHRY and CDR2 SYGVKD. The V end was cut by 6 bases, the J end by 3 bases, with 17 bases between. The CDR3 bases are TGTGCCATCAGGAGCTCAGGGGCGGATGACACTGAAGCTTTCTTT. It is translated as CAIRSSGADDTEAFF.